What follows are 31 T cell receptor beta chains derived from one specimen sequenced in a study of T-cell reconstitution after alpha-beta-depleted transplantation in children (dated by TCRdb to between 2015 and 2016). This sample's treatment or condition label indicates: allogeneic hematopoietic cell transplantation with graft depleted of TCRalphabeta T cells and CD19 B cells. Preparation of the library involved PCR. The sequencing machine was an Illumina HiSeq 2500. TCR library preparation used molecular barcoding, with unique molecular identifiers applied to normalize quantification of the TCRbeta repertoire. TCRdb reworked the public reads: Q25 trimming with fastp, MiXCR clone assembly, productive beta chains retained. Each CDR3 protein gets just one entry, which takes the most common genes and DNA from the rows behind it. Within this sample are 210,000 or so distinct CDR3 sequences, with around 9.9% of them counted one time only. The ten largest make up 25% to 30% of the sample.

The sample here was PBMCs, taken before TCRalphabeta/CD19-depleted stem cell transplant. These receptors were collected from a child under three years old with acute myeloid leukemia, due to receive a stem cell transplant.

This clonotype was detected only a few times. The chain couples TRBV6-2 or TRBV6-3 to TRBJ2-3; D remains ambiguous. The CDR3 has 12 amino acids. V was cut by 2 bases and J by 2 bases, with 2 bases left in between. Germline V gene sequence: CDR1 MNHEY, CDR2 SVGEGT. CDR3 nucleotide sequence: TGTGCCAGCAGTTACAACACAGATACGCAGTATTTT. Translation gives CASSYNTDTQYF.

The chain employs TRBV21-1 and TRBJ2-7; TRBD2 is the table's D call and was not checked against the DNA. TRBV21-1 is a pseudogene. The length of the CDR3 is 15 residues. CDR3 nucleotide sequence: TGTGCCAGCAGCTCCCACCCGATCGAGGGCCACGAGCAGTACTTC. Amino acids: CASSSHPIEGHEQYF.

This clonotype was counted ten times or more. This chain uses TRBV3-1 with TRBJ1-1; TRBD1 is a possible D gene (6 bases). The germline gives CDR1 LGHDT, CDR2 YNNKEL (reference sequence). The CDR3 has 17 residues. Between the trimmed V and J ends, which lost 2 bases and 0 bases, there was a span of 16 bases. CDR3 in DNA: TGTGCCAGCAGCCAATATCCGGGGGCGGACATGAACACTGAAGCTTTCTTT. The encoded protein is CASSQYPGADMNTEAFF.

Many counts were recorded for this clonotype. The rearrangement joins TRBV5-1 to TRBJ2-1; 7 nucleotides align to TRBD2. With 4 bases clipped from V and 3 bases from J, the junction kept 13 bases outside the gene matches. CDR1 is SGHRS and CDR2 is YFSETQ in the germline V gene. CDR3 length: 17 amino acids. The CDR3 DNA reads as TGCGCCAGCAGCCCCAGTGGGTCTAGCGGCTTCTACAATGAGCAGTTCTTC. Protein: CASSPSGSSGFYNEQFF.

This clonotype has at least ten counts. The chain uses TRBV12-3 or TRBV12-4 and TRBJ2-2; a possible D gene is TRBD2 (5 bases). V dropped 7 bases and J dropped 5 bases, with 8 bases sitting between them. The length of the CDR3 is 12 residues. The CDR3 loop reads CASTAGTGELFF. CDR3 bases: TGTGCCAGCACCGCGGGTACCGGGGAGCTGTTTTTT.

This clonotype was counted many times. The rearrangement joins TRBV3-1 to TRBJ1-2; 7 nucleotides align to TRBD1. With 1 base clipped from V and 8 bases from J, the junction kept 7 bases outside the gene matches. The CDR3 sequence is 14 residues long. The germline V gene has CDR1 LGHDT and CDR2 YNNKEL (reference sequence). CDR3 DNA: TGTGCCAGCAGCCAAGGACAGGGTATGGGAGGCTACACCTTC. This gives the protein CASSQGQGMGGYTF.

Many counts were recorded for this clonotype. This chain uses TRBV2 with TRBJ1-4, with TRBD1 matching 8 bases. With 4 bases clipped from V and 8 bases from J, the junction kept 9 bases outside the gene matches. This CDR3 comprises 15 residues. Germline V gene sequence: CDR1 SNHLY, CDR2 FYNNEI. The CDR3, as DNA: TGTGCCAGCAGTGCCAACAGGGGGGCAGACGAAAAACTGTTTTTT. Amino acid sequence: CASSANRGADEKLFF.

At least ten counts were recorded for this clonotype. The J gene is TRBJ1-6, the V gene TRBV5-1; D ambiguous. CDR1 and CDR2 (germline): SGHRS, YFSETQ. The V end was cut by 1 base, the J end by 8 bases, with 10 bases between. This CDR3 comprises 14 residues. The CDR3 bases are TGCGCCAGCAGCTTGCGGCCAGAGGATTCACCCCTCCACTTT. Translating it yields CASSLRPEDSPLHF.

This clonotype was counted ten times or more. The chain is built from TRBV20-1 and TRBJ2-7; 11 positions match TRBD2. Germline CDR1 is DFQATT and CDR2 is SNEGSKA (reference sequence). The V gene end was trimmed by 0 bases and the J gene end by 7 bases; junction bases not matched to a gene: 2. The CDR3 is 13 residues long. DNA of the CDR3: TGCAGTGCTAGAGATCCTAGCGGGAGGGAGCAGTACTTC. The encoded protein is CSARDPSGREQYF.

This clonotype was seen repeatedly, ten times or more. V is TRBV12-3 or TRBV12-4 and J is TRBJ2-5, with 8 bases that match TRBD2. The CDR3 extends over 14 amino acids. Trimming cost V 6 bases and J 5 bases; bases outside gene matches: 8. The CDR3 loop is CASRLTSGGETQYF. The CDR3 nucleotides read TGTGCCAGCAGGCTCACTAGCGGTGGGGAGACCCAGTACTTC.

V usage is TRBV7-7 and J usage is TRBJ1-4, with D unresolved. CDR1 is SSHAT and CDR2 is FNYEAQ in the germline V gene (reference sequence). This CDR3 comprises 17 residues. V lost 5 bases to trimming and J lost 6 bases, with 22 bases between them. CDR3 residues: CASSRGANGKKYEKLFF. DNA of the CDR3: TGTGCCAGCAGCCGTGGAGCTAATGGGAAGAAGTATGAAAAACTGTTTTTT.

The chain is built from TRBV7-9 and TRBJ2-2; no reliable D call. Deletions cut 5 bases from V and 1 base from J, with 11 bases between. The CDR3 contains 15 residues. Germline V gene lookup returns CDR1 SEHNR and CDR2 FQNEAQ (reference sequence). CDR3 loop: CASSRPRLNTGELFF. The CDR3 DNA follows: TGTGCCAGCAGCCGGCCGAGACTGAACACCGGGGAGCTGTTTTTT. Using reference TRBV7-9 and TRBJ2-2 for the parts outside the CDR3, the full variable domain is DTGVSQNPRHKITKRGQNVTFRCDPISEHNRLYWYRQTLGQGPEFLTYFQNEAQLEKSRLLSDRFSAERPKGSFSTLEIQRTEQGDSAMYLCASSRPRLNTGELFFGEGSRLTVL.

This clonotype has a single count. A read error may explain this, as a much larger clone is one base away. The V call is TRBV5-1, the J call TRBJ1-1; TRBD1 matches at 10 bases. This CDR3 comprises 15 residues. Germline loops: CDR1 SGHRS, CDR2 YFSETQ. Written as DNA, the CDR3 is TGCGCCAGCAGCCCTAGACAGGGGGCGGGCACTGAAGCTTTGTTT. This translates into CASSPRQGAGTEALF.

Concerning this clonotype: This may come from a read error, since a much larger clone is one base off. The J gene is TRBJ1-4, the V gene TRBV15; D ambiguous. The CDR3 has 13 residues. Germline CDR1 is LNHNV and CDR2 is YYDKDF (reference sequence). CDR3 in DNA: TGTGCCGCCAGCCCCGGGCGCGGGTCGGAACTGTTTTTT. Its translation is CAASPGRGSELFF.

This clonotype was picked up many times. This sequence joins TRBV7-9 and TRBJ2-3; 8 bases fit TRBD2. Looked up from germline, CDR1 is SEHNR and CDR2 is FQNEAQ (reference sequence). V lost 5 bases, J lost 2 bases, and 6 bases stayed unmatched. The CDR3 is 15 amino acids. CDR3 amino acids: CASSPIAGNTDTQYF. CDR3 nucleotide sequence: TGTGCCAGCAGCCCTATAGCGGGAAACACAGATACGCAGTATTTT.

This clonotype showed up many times. The rearrangement joins TRBV20-1 to TRBJ1-4; D is possibly TRBD1 (6 bases). V lost 2 bases to trimming and J lost 5 bases, with 18 bases between them. Germline V gives CDR1 DFQATT, CDR2 SNEGSKA (reference sequence). The CDR3 is made up of 16 amino acids. CDR3 in amino acids: CSARPVRDRRNEKLFF. For the CDR3, the DNA is TGCAGTGCTAGACCTGTTCGCGACAGGCGGAATGAAAAACTGTTTTTT.

There are many counts of this clonotype. This sequence may be a read error, since a much larger clone differs from it by one base. The DNA of the CDR3 is TGTGCCAGCAGTTACGGGTACAATGAGCAGTTCTTC. Translated, it gives CASSYGYNEQFF. The rearrangement uses TRBV6-6 and TRBJ2-1; D is unclear. The CDR3 has 12 amino acids. Germline V gene data show CDR1 as MNHNY and CDR2 as SVGAGI (reference sequence). V was cut by 2 bases and J by 4 bases, with 3 bases left in between.

The table lists this clonotype with many counts. The chain employs TRBV7-6 and TRBJ1-3; maybe TRBD1 (6 bases). Germline CDR1 and CDR2: SGHVS and FNYEAQ. Trimming left V 3 bases short and J 4 bases short, with 7 bases between. The CDR3 consists of 13 residues. The DNA of the CDR3 is TGTGCCAGCAGCTTCAGGGGAGGAAACACCATATATTTT. Protein sequence: CASSFRGGNTIYF.

Note on this clonotype: A much more abundant neighbour one base away suggests this may be a read error. As the CDR3 is not closed by the conserved phenylalanine or tryptophan, this likely results from a read error. V gene TRBV11-2 combines with J gene TRBJ2-2; D not resolved. The CDR3 contains 13 residues. The germline V gene has CDR1 SGHAT and CDR2 FQNNGV. Trimming removed 3 bases at V and 2 bases at J, with 4 bases between. CDR3 sequence: CASSFTNTGELFS. CDR3 DNA: TGTGCCAGCAGCTTCACTAACACCGGGGAGCTGTTTTCT.

This clonotype came up a few times. The chain combines TRBV28 with TRBJ2-7; the match to TRBD1 covers 8 bases. The V and J ends lost 6 bases and 3 bases, in that order; junction bases with no gene match: 4. The CDR3 sequence is 13 residues long. Germline-derived CDR1 and CDR2 are MDHEN and SYDVKM. CDR3 coding DNA: TGTGCCAGCAGGCGACAGGGGAACTACGAGCAGTACTTC. Protein product: CASRRQGNYEQYF.

Ten or more counts support this clonotype. The chain recombines TRBV12-5 with TRBJ2-2; 7 nucleotides line up with TRBD1. The CDR3 runs 16 residues. Trimming cost V 2 bases and J 6 bases; bases outside gene matches: 9. Germline V gives CDR1 LGHNT, CDR2 FRNRAP. The DNA for the CDR3 is TGTGCTAGTGGTTTGCCACAGGGGTTTCTCTCCGGGGAGCTGTTTTTT. Its protein is CASGLPQGFLSGELFF.

This clonotype came up a few times. The V and J genes are TRBV21-1 and TRBJ1-1. TRBV21-1 constitutes a pseudogene. CDR3 size: 14 residues. The CDR3 spells CASSNWEGNPEAFF. The CDR3 nucleotides are TGTGCCAGCAGCAATTGGGAGGGAAACCCTGAAGCTTTCTTT.

There are many counts of this clonotype. The chain joins TRBV20-1 to TRBJ1-6, with D uncertain. V was shortened by 4 bases and J by 0 bases, with 16 bases between the two germline ends. Germline V gene lookup returns CDR1 DFQATT and CDR2 SNEGSKA (reference sequence). This CDR3 has 17 amino acids. CDR3 amino acids: CSAKGFWESSYNSPLHF. In DNA, the CDR3 is TGCAGTGCTAAAGGGTTCTGGGAGAGCTCCTATAATTCACCCCTCCACTTT.

This clonotype was recorded many times. The chain uses TRBV6-2 or TRBV6-3 and TRBJ1-5; D is unresolved. The CDR3 is 12 residues long. V was shortened by 5 bases and J by 4 bases, with 6 bases between the two germline ends. Per the germline V gene, CDR1 is MNHEY and CDR2 is SVGEGT. The DNA of the CDR3 is TGTGCCAGCAGTCCAAATAATCAGCCCCAGCATTTT. Translated, it gives CASSPNNQPQHF.

This clonotype was seen repeatedly, ten times or more. V and J are TRBV5-1 and TRBJ2-2, with 8 bases that match TRBD2. Germline lookup yields CDR1 SGHRS and CDR2 YFSETQ. This CDR3 has 16 residues. The V and J ends lost 4 bases and 5 bases, in that order; junction bases with no gene match: 10. CDR3 sequence (DNA): TGCGCCAGCAGCCCCTTAGCGGGGACGGGTACCGGGGAGCTGTTTTTT. It is translated as CASSPLAGTGTGELFF.

This clonotype has only a few counts. The chain recombines TRBV4-3 with TRBJ2-5; no clear D. Trimming removed 1 base at V and 5 bases at J, with 8 bases between. The CDR3 is made up of 13 amino acids. The V gene's germline CDR1 is LGHNA and CDR2 YSLEER. The CDR3: CASSQGPGETQYF. DNA for the CDR3: TGCGCCAGCAGCCAAGGTCCCGGGGAGACCCAGTACTTC.

This clonotype appeared many times. The chain is built from TRBV12-3 or TRBV12-4 and TRBJ2-1; 14 bases fit TRBD2. Trimming removed 2 bases from V and 7 bases from J; junction bases left unmatched: 13. CDR3 length: 19 residues. The CDR3 is CASSLIPTTSGGANNEQFF. The DNA for the CDR3 is TGTGCCAGCAGTTTAATCCCTACGACTAGCGGGGGGGCCAATAATGAGCAGTTCTTC.

Many counts were recorded for this clonotype. This rearrangement joins TRBV5-1 to TRBJ2-2, with 7 bases lining up with TRBD1. Germline values: CDR1 SGHRS, CDR2 YFSETQ. There are 15 residues in the CDR3. Trimming at V came to 4 bases and at J to 3 bases, leaving 6 bases not matched to a gene. In DNA form, the CDR3 reads TGCGCCAGCAGCCCCGGACAGGCCCACACCGGGGAGCTGTTTTTT. Translated: CASSPGQAHTGELFF.

The chain joins TRBV21-1 to TRBJ2-1; the DNA was not compared with TRBD2, the D call given in the table. TRBV21-1 is noted as a pseudogene. The length of the CDR3 is 17 residues. The DNA for the CDR3 is TGTGCCAGCAGCAAATTTGGCGGGTGCTACTCCTACAATGAGCAGTTCTTC. Its protein is CASSKFGGCYSYNEQFF.

This clonotype was seen many times. The genes are TRBV7-6 and TRBJ2-7, with TRBD2 matching 7 bases. Unmatched junction bases numbered 7, after V lost 5 bases and J lost 3 bases. Germline CDR1 reads SGHVS; CDR2 reads FNYEAQ. The CDR3 covers 14 residues. The CDR3 reads CASSPRLAHYEQYF. The CDR3 DNA reads TGTGCCAGCAGCCCGAGACTAGCCCACTACGAGCAGTACTTC.

Many counts were recorded for this clonotype. The rearrangement links TRBV7-2 to TRBJ1-5; 10 nucleotides match TRBD1. The J segment lost 7 bases and the V segment lost 5 bases, leaving 5 bases of the junction unmatched. The CDR3 totals 14 residues. Germline CDR1 is SGHTA and CDR2 is FQGNSA. CDR3 nucleotides: TGTGCCAGCAGCGACCGGGACAGGGGCCAGCCCCAGCATTTT. It specifies CASSDRDRGQPQHF. Full variable domain (missing parts from reference TRBV7-2 and TRBJ1-5): GAGVSQSPSNKVTEKGKDVELRCDPISGHTALYWYRQSLGQGLEFLIYFQGNSAPDKSGLPSDRFSAERTGGSVSTLTIQRTQQEDSAVYLCASSDRDRGQPQHFGDGTRLSIL.